What follows are 10 T cell receptor beta chains derived from one specimen sequenced in a study of a mutant IDH1 vaccine in newly diagnosed glioma. As to time point: week 47, end of study. Alongside topical imiquimod, each dose of vaccine comprised 300 ug of mutant IDH1 20-mer peptide. Their antigen targets remain unknown. TCRdb keeps only in-frame clones here, not all; method: immunoSEQ multiplex PCR. The repertoire holds tens of thousands of clones, with approximately 80% as singletons. Sequencing used PBMCs, obtained from a glioma patient whose treatment included an IDH1 peptide vaccine. These receptors originate from a man aged 18 to 30 with glioma. Some clones in this sample may be carry-over from other donors' samples.

The chain links TRBV5-1 to TRBJ1-2; no definite D call. This CDR3 has 13 residues. Between the trimmed V and J ends, which lost 2 bases and 7 bases, there was a span of 12 bases. Germline V lookup: CDR1 SGHRS, CDR2 YFSETQ. CDR3 protein: CASSFEGIGGYTF. The CDR3 DNA follows: TGCGCCAGCAGCTTCGAAGGGATCGGTGGCTACACCTTC.

Only one count was recorded for this clone. The genes are TRBV5-1 and TRBJ2-1; 8 bases fit TRBD1. This CDR3 is 15 amino acids long. Germline loops: CDR1 SGHRS, CDR2 YFSETQ. The trim removed 4 bases at V and 0 bases at J, leaving 3 bases unmatched. CDR3 protein: CASSPDRVSYNEQFF. The CDR3, as DNA: TGCGCCAGCAGCCCGGACAGGGTCTCCTACAATGAGCAGTTCTTC.

There are a few counts of this clone. The chain is built from TRBV19 and TRBJ2-3, with a possible D match to TRBD1 (5 bases). This CDR3 contains 16 residues. Germline CDR1 is LNHDA and CDR2 is SQIVND (reference sequence). V lost 1 base to trimming and J lost 0 bases, with 11 bases between them. The CDR3 DNA is TGTGCCAGTAGTATAGGGTCAGGGTCTAGCACAGATACGCAGTATTTT. As protein: CASSIGSGSSTDTQYF.

V and J are TRBV6-5 and TRBJ1-5; D might be TRBD1 (5 bases). The CDR3 sequence is 15 residues long. V lost 5 bases, J lost 3 bases, and 14 bases lay in between. Germline CDR1 MNHEY, CDR2 SVGAGI. CDR3 nucleotides: TGTGCCAGCAGTCTTCAGGGCGCATCCAATCAGCCCCAGCATTTT. Its protein is CASSLQGASNQPQHF.

The rearrangement links TRBV5-1 to TRBJ1-2, with a weak D call TRBD1 (5 bases). V lost 2 bases, J lost 2 bases, and 13 bases lay in between. The length of the CDR3 is 15 residues. Germline V gene sequence: CDR1 SGHRS, CDR2 YFSETQ. CDR3 amino acids: CASSFSEGPNYGYTF. CDR3 DNA: TGCGCCAGCAGCTTCAGTGAGGGACCCAACTATGGCTACACCTTC.

The chain uses TRBV4-2 and TRBJ2-7; no reliable D call. The CDR3 length is 15 residues. V was cut by 0 bases and J by 2 bases, with 11 bases left in between. The germline V gene has CDR1 LGHNA and CDR2 YNFKEQ. The CDR3 nucleotides are TGTGCCAGCAGCCAAGATCAGAGTCCCACCTACGAGCAGTACTTC. It translates to CASSQDQSPTYEQYF.

The rearrangement uses TRBV5-5 and TRBJ1-5, with D maybe TRBD1 (6 bases). The germline CDR1 and CDR2 sequences are SGHKS and YYEKEE (reference sequence). The CDR3 extends over 15 amino acids. V was shortened by 0 bases and J by 7 bases, with 14 bases between the two germline ends. The CDR3 bases are TGTGCCAGCAGCTTGGACAGGGTTAGAGGCCAGCCCCAGCATTTT. Translating it yields CASSLDRVRGQPQHF.

The chain couples TRBV7-2 to TRBJ2-2; 14 nucleotides match TRBD2. Germline assignment: CDR1 SGHTA and CDR2 FQGNSA. CDR3 size: 18 residues. Trimming took 0 bases from V and 5 from J; bases not matched to a gene: 5. As DNA, the CDR3 is TGTGCCAGCAGCTTAGCCCCCCGGACTAGCGGGGGGACCGGGGAGCTGTTTTTT. Translated, it gives CASSLAPRTSGGTGELFF.

The chain recombines TRBV5-5 with TRBJ2-7, with a possible D match to TRBD2 (5 bases). The CDR3 is made up of 15 amino acids. Deletions cut 0 bases from V and 3 bases from J, with 13 bases between. Germline lookup yields CDR1 SGHKS and CDR2 YYEKEE (reference sequence). The CDR3 DNA is TGTGCCAGCAGCTTGGGAGGGAGTATGCGCTACGAGCAGTACTTC. Its protein is CASSLGGSMRYEQYF.

This chain joins TRBV5-1 and TRBJ1-1, with unresolved D. Germline loops: CDR1 SGHRS, CDR2 YFSETQ. This CDR3 region has 15 residues. Trimming took off 2 bases at V and 0 bases at J, with 11 bases between the two ends. This CDR3 is CASSLGPPMNTEAFF. CDR3 in DNA: TGCGCCAGCAGCTTAGGACCTCCTATGAACACTGAAGCTTTCTTT. Looking up the rest from reference TRBV5-1 and TRBJ1-1 gives the full variable domain: KAGVTQTPRYLIKTRGQQVTLSCSPISGHRSVSWYQQTPGQGLQFLFEYFSETQRNKGNFPGRFSGRQFSNSRSEMNVSTLELGDSALYLCASSLGPPMNTEAFFGQGTRLTVV.